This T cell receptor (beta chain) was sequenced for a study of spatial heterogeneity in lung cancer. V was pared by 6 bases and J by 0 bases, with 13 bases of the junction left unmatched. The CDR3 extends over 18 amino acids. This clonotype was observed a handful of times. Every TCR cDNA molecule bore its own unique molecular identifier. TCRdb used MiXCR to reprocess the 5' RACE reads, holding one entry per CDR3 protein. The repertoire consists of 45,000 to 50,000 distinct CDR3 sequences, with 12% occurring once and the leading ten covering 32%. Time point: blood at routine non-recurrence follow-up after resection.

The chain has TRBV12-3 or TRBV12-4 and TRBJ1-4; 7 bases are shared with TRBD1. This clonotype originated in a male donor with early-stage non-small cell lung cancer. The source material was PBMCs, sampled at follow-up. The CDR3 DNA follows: TGTGCCAGCAGGATAGAGTTGGACAGGACCTCAACTAATGAAAAACTGTTTTTT. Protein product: CASRIELDRTSTNEKLFF.